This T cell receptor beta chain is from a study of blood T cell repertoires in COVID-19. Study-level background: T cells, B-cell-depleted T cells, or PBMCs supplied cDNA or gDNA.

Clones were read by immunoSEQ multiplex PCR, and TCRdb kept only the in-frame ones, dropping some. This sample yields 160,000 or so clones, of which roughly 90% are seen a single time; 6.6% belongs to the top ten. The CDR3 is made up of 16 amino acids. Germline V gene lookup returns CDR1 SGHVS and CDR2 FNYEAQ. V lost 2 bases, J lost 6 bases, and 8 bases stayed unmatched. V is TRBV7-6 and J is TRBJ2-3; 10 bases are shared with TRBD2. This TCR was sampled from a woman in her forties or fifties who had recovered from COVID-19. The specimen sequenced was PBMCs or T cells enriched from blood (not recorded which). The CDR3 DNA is TGTGCCAGCAGCTTACGAAGCGGGGGGGCTTGGGATACGCAGTATTTT. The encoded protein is CASSLRSGGAWDTQYF. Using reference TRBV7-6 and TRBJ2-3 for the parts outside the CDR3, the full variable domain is GAGVSQSPRYKVTKRGQDVALRCDPISGHVSLYWYRQALGQGPEFLTYFNYEAQQDKSGLPNDRFSAERPEGSISTLTIQRTEQRDSAMYRCASSLRSGGAWDTQYFGPGTRLTVL.